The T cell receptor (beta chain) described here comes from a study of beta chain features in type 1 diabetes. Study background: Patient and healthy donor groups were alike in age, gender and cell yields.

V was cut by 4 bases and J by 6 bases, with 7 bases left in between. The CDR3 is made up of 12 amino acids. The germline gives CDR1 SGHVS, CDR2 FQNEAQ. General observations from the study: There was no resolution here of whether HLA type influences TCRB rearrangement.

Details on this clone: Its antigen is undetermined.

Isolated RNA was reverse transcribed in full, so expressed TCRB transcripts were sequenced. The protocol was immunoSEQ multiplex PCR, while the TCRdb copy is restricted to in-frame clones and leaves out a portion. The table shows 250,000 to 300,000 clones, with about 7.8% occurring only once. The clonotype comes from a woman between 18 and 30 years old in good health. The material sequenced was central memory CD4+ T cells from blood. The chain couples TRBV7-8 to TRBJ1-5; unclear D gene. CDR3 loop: CASSWMGQPQHF. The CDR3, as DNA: TGTGCCAGCAGCTGGATGGGTCAGCCCCAGCATTTT.